One and the same sample provided the 6 T cell receptor beta chains below, sequenced in a study of early T cells in non-severe SARS-CoV-2 infection. TCRdb used MiXCR to reprocess the 5' RACE reads, holding one entry per CDR3 protein. Among around 60,000 distinct CDR3 sequences, around 11% were seen once, and the ten largest hold nearly 3%. The sequenced sample was whole blood, obtained at baseline. All receptors derive from an adult who was a healthcare worker with PCR-confirmed SARS-CoV-2 infection or an uninfected control (not recorded which).

Only a few counts were recorded for this clonotype. The V call is TRBV20-1, the J call TRBJ1-1; 8 bases are a match to TRBD1. The V gene's germline CDR1 is DFQATT and CDR2 SNEGSKA (reference sequence). The CDR3 covers 14 residues. The J segment lost 3 bases and the V segment lost 2 bases, leaving 5 bases of the junction unmatched. The CDR3 nucleotides read TGCAGTGCTAGACCTACAGGGGGATACACTGAAGCTTTCTTT. Its translation is CSARPTGGYTEAFF.

The chain joins TRBV12-3 or TRBV12-4 to TRBJ1-5; no reliable D call. The CDR3 is 13 amino acids. The germline V and J ends were trimmed by 3 bases and 7 bases, with 10 bases remaining between them. The CDR3 DNA sequence: TGTGCCAGCAGTTTGTCGAGATTCCAGCCCCAGCATTTT. Translated, it gives CASSLSRFQPQHF.

This sequence joins TRBV7-2 and TRBJ2-3, with 12 positions matching TRBD2. Trimming took 3 bases from V and 4 from J; bases not matched to a gene: 5. This CDR3 has 16 residues. Germline lookup yields CDR1 SGHTA and CDR2 FQGNSA. This CDR3 reads CASSFTSGGRSDTQYF. The CDR3 DNA sequence: TGTGCCAGCAGCTTTACTAGCGGGGGGCGATCAGATACGCAGTATTTT.

This clonotype was counted at least ten times. This sequence joins TRBV18 and TRBJ1-5; no firm D call. V was trimmed by 5 bases and J by 3 bases, leaving 5 bases between them. The CDR3 extends over 12 amino acids. Germline values: CDR1 KGHSH, CDR2 LQKENI. CDR3 protein: CASSTANQPQHF. CDR3 DNA: TGTGCCAGCTCAACTGCCAATCAGCCCCAGCATTTT.

The chain couples TRBV5-1 to TRBJ2-3; either TRBD1 or TRBD2 may fit D (6 bases each). Germline V gene data show CDR1 as SGHRS and CDR2 as YFSETQ. V lost 3 bases and J 4 bases, leaving 15 bases between the germline ends. There are 15 residues in the CDR3. As DNA, the CDR3 is TGCGCCAGCAGCTACTTGGGGGGCCGGTCAGATACGCAGTATTTT. Protein: CASSYLGGRSDTQYF.

This clonotype was seen a few times. The J gene is TRBJ1-4, the V gene TRBV18; D is unresolved. Germline assignment: CDR1 KGHSH and CDR2 LQKENI. This CDR3 has 15 amino acids. The ends were cut back, 0 bases at V and 5 bases at J, with 10 bases in the middle. This chain's CDR3 is CASSPPPDGNEKLFF. The CDR3 bases are TGTGCCAGCTCACCACCCCCGGACGGAAATGAAAAACTGTTTTTT.